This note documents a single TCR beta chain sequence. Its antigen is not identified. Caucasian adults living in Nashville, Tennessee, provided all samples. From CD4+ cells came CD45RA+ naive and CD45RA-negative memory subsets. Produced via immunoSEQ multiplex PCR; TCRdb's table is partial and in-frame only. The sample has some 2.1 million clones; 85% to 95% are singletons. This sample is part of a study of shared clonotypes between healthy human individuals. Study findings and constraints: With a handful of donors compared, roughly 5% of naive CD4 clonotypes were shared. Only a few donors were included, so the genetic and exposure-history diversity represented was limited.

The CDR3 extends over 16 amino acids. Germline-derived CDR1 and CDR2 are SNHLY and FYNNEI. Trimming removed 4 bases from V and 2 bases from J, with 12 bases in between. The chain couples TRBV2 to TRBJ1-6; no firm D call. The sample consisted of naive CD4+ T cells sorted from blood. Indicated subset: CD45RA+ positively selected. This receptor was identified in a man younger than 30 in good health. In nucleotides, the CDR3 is TGTGCCAGCAGTGGGGCCGGGATCCCCTATAATTCACCCCTCCACTTT. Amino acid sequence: CASSGAGIPYNSPLHF.